This T cell receptor (beta chain) was identified during a study of regulatory T cells in long-lasting Graves disease. The study's findings and limits: Newly diagnosed disease favored TRBV20-1 and TRBJ2-1 over persistent disease. Persistent Graves' patients showed a TCR diversity that was lower than that of newly diagnosed ones.

Of note for this clonotype: The target antigen is unknown.

Building the TCR beta libraries relied on iRepertoire HTBI primers, and CDR3 regions underwent Arm-PCR. TCRdb processed the multiplex PCR reads anew with MiXCR; each CDR3 protein has one entry. Here the sample spans 400,000 to 550,000 distinct CDR3 sequences, around 15% being singletons. In germline, CDR1 is SGHNT, CDR2 YYREEE (reference sequence). The CDR3 covers 14 residues. The J segment lost 5 bases and the V segment lost 3 bases, leaving 4 bases of the junction unmatched. Described time point: newly diagnosed GD, antithyroid drugs for less than 3 months. Generation of the TCR library employed RNA extracted from PBMCs. These same records also appear under a second study, on T cells in Graves' hyperthyroidism and ophthalmopathy. From that second work: Initially, a first-round RT-PCR of the TCR CDR3 employed the HTBI primer set. Ophthalmopathy stood apart from stable hyperthyroidism in a 13 V-J model.

The sample in question was peripheral blood mononuclear cells (PBMCs), obtained at new diagnosis, from a patient treated with antithyroid drugs. The clonotype comes from a woman between 18 and 29 years old with Graves disease. The J gene is TRBJ2-5, the V gene TRBV5-4; 10 bases align to TRBD1. Here the CDR3 reads CASSSGQGYETQYF. DNA for the CDR3: TGTGCCAGCAGCTCGGGACAGGGGTATGAGACCCAGTACTTC.